This T cell receptor (beta chain) is drawn from a study of vaccination and CD4 T cells after COVID-19. CDR1 and CDR2 from the germline V gene are MNHNS and SASEGT. Trimming stripped 1 base from V and 4 bases from J, with 14 bases between. The CDR3 totals 16 residues. As concerns this clonotype: Its antigen remains unidentified.

The Oncomine TCR Beta short-read assay was applied to DNA of cultured CD4+ T cells. TCRdb redid the calling of the PCR reads with MiXCR, one entry per CDR3 protein. The table includes about 20,000 distinct CDR3 sequences, about half detected once. Treatment here: approximately nine-day PBMC culture with coronavirus spike peptide pools or control peptides (ViraFEST assay). The material sequenced was CD4+ T cells from blood, cultured in vitro, taken after SARS-CoV-2 vaccination. This sequence was found in a human donor who had recovered from COVID-19. The chain recombines TRBV6-1 with TRBJ2-1; a possible D gene is TRBD1 (5 bases). CDR3 loop: CASSEVPKGAYNEQFF. The CDR3 region has the DNA TGTGCCAGCAGTGAAGTCCCCAAAGGGGCGTACAATGAGCAGTTCTTC.